This TCR beta chain derives from a study of blood T cell repertoires in COVID-19. Study details: Donors in the United States, Italy and Spain gave samples during acute or convalescent COVID-19.

The trim removed 4 bases at V and 8 bases at J, leaving 9 bases unmatched. Germline CDR1 SGHTA, CDR2 FQGNSA. The CDR3 has 16 residues. Sequencing used immunoSEQ multiplex PCR; TCRdb keeps in-frame clones, though not all of them. Among tens of thousands of clones listed, 91% were seen once. The specimen sequenced was peripheral blood. The receptor's source is a woman over 75 with acute or convalescent COVID-19. V and J are TRBV7-2 and TRBJ2-1; 12 positions agree with TRBD2. The CDR3 here is CASSSLLAGGLDEQFF. CDR3 bases: TGTGCCAGCAGCTCCCTTCTAGCGGGGGGGTTAGATGAGCAGTTCTTC.